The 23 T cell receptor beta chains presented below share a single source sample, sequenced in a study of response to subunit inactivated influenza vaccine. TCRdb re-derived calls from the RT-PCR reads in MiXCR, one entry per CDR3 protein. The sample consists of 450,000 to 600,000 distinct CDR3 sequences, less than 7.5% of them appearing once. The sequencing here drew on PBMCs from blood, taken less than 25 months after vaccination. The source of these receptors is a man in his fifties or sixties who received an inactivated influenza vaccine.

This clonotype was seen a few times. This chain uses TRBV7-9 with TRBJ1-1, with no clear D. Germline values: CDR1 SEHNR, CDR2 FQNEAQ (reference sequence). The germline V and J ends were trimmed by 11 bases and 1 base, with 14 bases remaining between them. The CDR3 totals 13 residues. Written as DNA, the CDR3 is TGTGCCTCTTGGGGAAGAAGGAACACTGAAGCTTTCTTT. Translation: CASWGRRNTEAFF.

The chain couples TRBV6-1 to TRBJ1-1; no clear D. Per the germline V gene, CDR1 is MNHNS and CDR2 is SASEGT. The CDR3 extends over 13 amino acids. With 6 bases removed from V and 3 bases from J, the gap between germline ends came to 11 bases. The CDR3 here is CASSPDWDTEAFF. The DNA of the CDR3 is TGTGCCAGCAGCCCCGATTGGGACACTGAAGCTTTCTTT.

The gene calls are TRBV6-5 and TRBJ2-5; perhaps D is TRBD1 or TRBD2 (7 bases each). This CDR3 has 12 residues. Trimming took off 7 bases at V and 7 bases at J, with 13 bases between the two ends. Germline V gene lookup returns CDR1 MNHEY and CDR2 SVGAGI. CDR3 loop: CASTPRGGTQYF. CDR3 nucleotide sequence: TGTGCCAGCACCCCCAGGGGGGGGACCCAGTACTTC.

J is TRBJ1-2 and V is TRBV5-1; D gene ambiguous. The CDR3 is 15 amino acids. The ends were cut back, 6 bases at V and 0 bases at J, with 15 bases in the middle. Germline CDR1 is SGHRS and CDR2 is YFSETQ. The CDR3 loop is CASTAITSANYGYTF. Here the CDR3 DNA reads TGCGCCAGCACGGCAATCACGTCAGCTAACTATGGCTACACCTTC.

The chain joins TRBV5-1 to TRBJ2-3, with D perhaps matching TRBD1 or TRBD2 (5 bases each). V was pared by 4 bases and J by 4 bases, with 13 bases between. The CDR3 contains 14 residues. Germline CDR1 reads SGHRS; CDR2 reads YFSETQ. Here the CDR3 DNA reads TGCGCCAGCAGCATCGACAGAGGGCCAGATACGCAGTATTTT. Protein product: CASSIDRGPDTQYF.

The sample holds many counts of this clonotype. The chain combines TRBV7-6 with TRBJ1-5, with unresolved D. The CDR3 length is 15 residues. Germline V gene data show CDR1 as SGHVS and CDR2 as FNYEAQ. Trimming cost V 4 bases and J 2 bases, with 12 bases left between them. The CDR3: CASSSTNSGNQPQHF. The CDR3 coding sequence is TGTGCCAGCAGCTCCACAAACAGTGGCAATCAGCCCCAGCATTTT.

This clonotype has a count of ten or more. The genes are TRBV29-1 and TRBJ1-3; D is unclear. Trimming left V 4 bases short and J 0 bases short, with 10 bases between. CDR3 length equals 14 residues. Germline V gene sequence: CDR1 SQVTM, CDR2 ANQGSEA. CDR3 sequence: CSVVDSFSGNTIYF. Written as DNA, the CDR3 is TGCAGCGTTGTCGACTCTTTCTCTGGAAACACCATATATTTT. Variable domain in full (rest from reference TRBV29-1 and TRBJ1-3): SAVISQKPSRDICQRGTSLTIQCQVDSQVTMMFWYRQQPGQSLTLIATANQGSEATYESGFVIDKFPISRPNLTFSTLTVSNMSPEDSSIYLCSVVDSFSGNTIYFGEGSWLTVV.

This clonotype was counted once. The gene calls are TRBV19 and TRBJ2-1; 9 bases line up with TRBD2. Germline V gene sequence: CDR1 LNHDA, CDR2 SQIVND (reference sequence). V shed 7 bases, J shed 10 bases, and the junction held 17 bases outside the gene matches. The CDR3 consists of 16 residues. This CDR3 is CASNKLVAGAPGEQFF. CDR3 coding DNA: TGTGCCAGTAATAAGTTGGTAGCGGGAGCCCCTGGGGAGCAGTTCTTC.

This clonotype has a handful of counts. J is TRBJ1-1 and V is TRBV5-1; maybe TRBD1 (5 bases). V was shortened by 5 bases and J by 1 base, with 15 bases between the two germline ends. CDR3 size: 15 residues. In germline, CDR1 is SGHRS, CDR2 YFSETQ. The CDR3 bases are TGCGCCAGCAGTGCCCCCAGCAGGGCGAACACTGAAGCTTTCTTT. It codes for CASSAPSRANTEAFF.

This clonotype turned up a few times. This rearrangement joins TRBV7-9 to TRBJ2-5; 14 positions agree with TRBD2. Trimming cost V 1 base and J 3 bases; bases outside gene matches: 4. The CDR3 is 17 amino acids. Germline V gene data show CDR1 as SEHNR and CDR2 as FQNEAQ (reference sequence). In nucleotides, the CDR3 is TGTGCCAGCAGCTTAGACCCGGGACTAGCGGGGGAAGAGACCCAGTACTTC. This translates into CASSLDPGLAGEETQYF. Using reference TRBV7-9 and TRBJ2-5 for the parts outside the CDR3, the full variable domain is DTGVSQNPRHKITKRGQNVTFRCDPISEHNRLYWYRQTLGQGPEFLTYFQNEAQLEKSRLLSDRFSAERPKGSFSTLEIQRTEQGDSAMYLCASSLDPGLAGEETQYFGPGTRLLVL.

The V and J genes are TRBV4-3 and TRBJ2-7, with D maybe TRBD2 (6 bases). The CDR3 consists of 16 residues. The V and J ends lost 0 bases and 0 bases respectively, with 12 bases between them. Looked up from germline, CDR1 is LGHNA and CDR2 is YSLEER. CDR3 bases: TGCGCCAGCAGCCAAGATGTCTGGGGACTCTCCTACGAGCAGTACTTC. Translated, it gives CASSQDVWGLSYEQYF.

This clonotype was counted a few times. The CDR3 nucleotides are TGTGCCAGCAGCTTAGGGTTCTCTGACAATGAGCAGTTCTTC. Translation gives CASSLGFSDNEQFF. This chain connects TRBV7-6 to TRBJ2-1, with D hard to call. The CDR3 has 14 residues. Germline V gives CDR1 SGHVS, CDR2 FNYEAQ. With 1 base removed from V and 5 bases from J, the gap between germline ends came to 9 bases.

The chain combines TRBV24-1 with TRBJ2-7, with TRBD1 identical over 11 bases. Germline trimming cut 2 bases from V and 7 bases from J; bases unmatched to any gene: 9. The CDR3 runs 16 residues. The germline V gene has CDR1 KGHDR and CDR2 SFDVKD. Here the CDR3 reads CATSDSPDRGLREQYF. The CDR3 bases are TGTGCCACCAGTGATTCTCCGGACAGGGGGCTGCGAGAGCAGTACTTC.

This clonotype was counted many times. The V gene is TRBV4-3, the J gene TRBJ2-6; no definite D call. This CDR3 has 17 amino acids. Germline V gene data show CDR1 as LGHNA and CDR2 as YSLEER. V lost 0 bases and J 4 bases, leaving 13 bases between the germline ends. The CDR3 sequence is CASSQDLRVSGANVLTF. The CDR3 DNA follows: TGCGCCAGCAGCCAAGATCTACGGGTGTCAGGGGCCAACGTCCTGACTTTC.

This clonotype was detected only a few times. The CDR3 DNA reads as TGTGCCAGCAAAAGTCTAGCGGGCCCTCAGTACTTC. This codes for CASKSLAGPQYF. The rearrangement uses TRBV12-3 or TRBV12-4 and TRBJ2-4; TRBD2 agrees at 8 bases. The V segment lost 7 bases and the J segment 12 bases; nucleotides outside the gene matches: 8. This CDR3 contains 12 residues.

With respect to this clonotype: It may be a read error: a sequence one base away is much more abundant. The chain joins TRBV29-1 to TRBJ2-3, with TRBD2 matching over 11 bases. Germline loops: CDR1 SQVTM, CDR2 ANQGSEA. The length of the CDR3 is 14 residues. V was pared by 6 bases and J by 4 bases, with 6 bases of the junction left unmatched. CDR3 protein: CSVRLAGTADTQYF. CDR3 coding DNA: TGCAGCGTCCGACTAGCGGGGACCGCAGATACGCAGTATTTT.

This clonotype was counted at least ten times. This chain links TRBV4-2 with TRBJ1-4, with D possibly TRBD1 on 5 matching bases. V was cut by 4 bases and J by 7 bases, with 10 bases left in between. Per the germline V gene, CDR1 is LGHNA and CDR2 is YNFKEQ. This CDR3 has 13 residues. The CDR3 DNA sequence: TGTGCCAGCAGCCCCGGGACGCGTGAAAAACTGTTTTTT. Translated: CASSPGTREKLFF.

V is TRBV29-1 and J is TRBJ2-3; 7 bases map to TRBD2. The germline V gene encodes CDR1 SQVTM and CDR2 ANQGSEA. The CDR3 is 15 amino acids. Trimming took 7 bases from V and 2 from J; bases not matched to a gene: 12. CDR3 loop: CSAPDWGGPTDTQYF. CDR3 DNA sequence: TGCAGCGCGCCCGACTGGGGGGGACCCACAGATACGCAGTATTTT.

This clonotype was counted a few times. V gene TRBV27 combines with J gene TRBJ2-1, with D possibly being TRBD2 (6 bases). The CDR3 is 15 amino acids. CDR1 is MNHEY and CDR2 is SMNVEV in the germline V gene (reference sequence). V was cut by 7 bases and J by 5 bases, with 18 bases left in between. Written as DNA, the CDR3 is TGTGCCAGCAACTATATTGGCGGAGGGGACAATGAGCAGTTCTTC. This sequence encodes CASNYIGGGDNEQFF.

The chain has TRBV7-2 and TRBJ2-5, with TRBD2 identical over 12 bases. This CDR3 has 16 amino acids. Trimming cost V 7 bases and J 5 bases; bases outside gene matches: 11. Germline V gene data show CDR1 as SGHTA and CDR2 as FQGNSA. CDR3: CASKTSGSGRFETQYF. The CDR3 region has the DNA TGTGCCAGCAAGACTAGCGGGAGCGGCCGATTCGAGACCCAGTACTTC.

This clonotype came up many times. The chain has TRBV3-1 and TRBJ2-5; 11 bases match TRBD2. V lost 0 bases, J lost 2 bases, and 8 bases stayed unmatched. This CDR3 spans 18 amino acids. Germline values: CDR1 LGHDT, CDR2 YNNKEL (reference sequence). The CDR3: CASSQDREGLAEQETQYF. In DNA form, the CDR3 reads TGTGCCAGCAGCCAAGATCGAGAGGGACTAGCGGAACAAGAGACCCAGTACTTC.

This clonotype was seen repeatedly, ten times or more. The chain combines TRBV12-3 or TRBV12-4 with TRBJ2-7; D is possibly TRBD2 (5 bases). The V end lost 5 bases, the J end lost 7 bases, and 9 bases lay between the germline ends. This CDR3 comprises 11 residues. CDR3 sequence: CASSRGGEQYF. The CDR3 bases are TGTGCCAGCAGTCGGGGTGGGGAGCAGTACTTC.

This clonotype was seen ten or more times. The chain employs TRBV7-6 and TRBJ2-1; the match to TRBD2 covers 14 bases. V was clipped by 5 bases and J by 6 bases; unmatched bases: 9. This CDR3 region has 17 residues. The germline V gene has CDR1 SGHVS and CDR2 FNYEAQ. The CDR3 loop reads CASSKRTSGRPSNEQFF. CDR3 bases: TGTGCCAGCAGCAAAAGGACTAGCGGGAGGCCAAGCAATGAGCAGTTCTTC.